The 6 T cell receptor beta chains given below trace back to one sample, sequenced in a study of CD8 T cells in ankylosing spondylitis. MiXCR, applied by TCRdb to the 5' RACE reads, yields one record per CDR3 protein. The top ten clones hold 4.3% of a sample with more than 150,000 distinct CDR3 sequences, around a sixth of them seen once. Sequences were obtained from blood, either unsorted or a sorted T cell fraction (not recorded which). The receptors originated from a male donor aged 10-35 years with ankylosing spondylitis or in good health (not recorded which).

This clonotype was seen only a few times. The V gene is TRBV29-1, the J gene TRBJ2-1, with 10 bases aligning to TRBD2. The CDR3 loop spans 15 amino acids. After removal of 6 bases from V and 4 bases from J, the junction contained 9 bases not matched to a gene. The germline gives CDR1 SQVTM, CDR2 ANQGSEA. This CDR3 reads CSVDLAGAPYNEQFF. The DNA of the CDR3 is TGCAGCGTCGATCTAGCGGGAGCGCCATACAATGAGCAGTTCTTC.

This clonotype was seen ten or more times. This rearrangement joins TRBV6-2 or TRBV6-3 to TRBJ2-7; D not resolved. This CDR3 comprises 15 residues. The V gene's germline CDR1 is MNHEY and CDR2 SVGEGT. Trimming removed 2 bases at V and 3 bases at J, with 14 bases between. Here the CDR3 reads CASSYSRAPSYEQYF. The CDR3 coding sequence is TGTGCCAGCAGTTACAGTCGCGCACCAAGCTACGAGCAGTACTTC.

Many counts were recorded for this clonotype. The chain employs TRBV7-9 and TRBJ2-7; 8 nucleotides match TRBD1. Germline trimming cut 5 bases from V and 6 bases from J; bases unmatched to any gene: 3. Per the germline V gene, CDR1 is SEHNR and CDR2 is FQNEAQ (reference sequence). CDR3 length equals 12 residues. CDR3 sequence reads: CASSRDRGEQYF. The CDR3 nucleotides are TGTGCCAGCAGCAGAGACAGGGGCGAGCAGTACTTC.

This clonotype was counted a few times. J is TRBJ2-5 and V is TRBV13; no clear D gene. CDR1 and CDR2 (germline): PRHDT, FYEKMQ (reference sequence). Between the trimmed V and J ends, which lost 5 bases and 1 base, there was a span of 11 bases. The CDR3 extends over 14 amino acids. This CDR3 reads CASSLDRTQETQYF. CDR3 DNA sequence: TGTGCCAGCAGCCTAGACCGGACCCAAGAGACCCAGTACTTC. Looking up the rest from reference TRBV13 and TRBJ2-5 gives the full variable domain: AAGVIQSPRHLIKEKRETATLKCYPIPRHDTVYWYQQGPGQDPQFLISFYEKMQSDKGSIPDRFSAQQFSDYHSELNMSSLELGDSALYFCASSLDRTQETQYFGPGTRLLVL.

This clonotype was counted at least ten times. The genes are TRBV15 and TRBJ2-5, with unresolved D. Germline CDR1 LNHNV, CDR2 YYDKDF (reference sequence). The CDR3 loop spans 14 amino acids. V lost 1 base and J lost 1, with 7 bases in between. The CDR3 DNA reads as TGTGCCACCAGCAGAGTTACCTTCCAAGAGACCCAGTACTTC. It codes for CATSRVTFQETQYF. The whole variable domain, remainder taken from reference TRBV15 and TRBJ2-5, is DAMVIQNPRYQVTQFGKPVTLSCSQTLNHNVMYWYQQKSSQAPKLLFHYYDKDFNNEADTPDNFQSRRPNTSFCFLDIRSPGLGDTAMYLCATSRVTFQETQYFGPGTRLLVL.

This clonotype was picked up many times. The rearrangement uses TRBV11-2 and TRBJ2-5, with 7 nucleotides matching TRBD2. Germline CDR1 reads SGHAT; CDR2 reads FQNNGV. The ends lost 3 bases at V and 2 bases at J; junction bases unmatched: 6. This CDR3 has 15 residues. The CDR3 reads CASSLARGDQETQYF. The DNA of the CDR3 is TGTGCCAGCAGCTTGGCCCGGGGGGATCAAGAGACCCAGTACTTC.